The rows below give T cell receptor beta chains drawn from one sample of a study of Ad26.COV2.S vaccination and SARS-CoV-2 variants. The repertoire was sequenced with immunoSEQ multiplex PCR; TCRdb's copy has only in-frame clones and lacks some. The table has hundreds of thousands of clones, roughly 81% seen once. The starting material was peripheral blood, obtained in a trial of Ad26.COV2.S vaccine versus placebo. These receptors were obtained from a person between 18 and 65 years old who received the Ad26.COV2.S COVID-19 vaccine or a placebo. Each CDR3 is given with its conserved first and last residue. A D gene is named only where the DNA matches it firmly. Clone size is not always given. Where it is, it says once, few, many or a class for expanded clones.

TRBV28	-	-	TRBJ1-1	TGTGCCAGCAGTCTTAGCATGGACAGCATCCCTCCTCCGGAAGCTTTCTTT	CASSLSMDSIPPPEAFF
TRBV6-2/TRBV6-3	-	-	TRBJ1-5	TGTGCCAGCAGTTACCCCGGGACGCCGGTCCGCAATCAGCCCCAGCATTTT	CASSYPGTPVRNQPQHF
TRBV18	-	TRBD1	TRBJ2-4	TGTGCCAGCTCACCAGCGGGACAGGGGATCCAGTGGGCCAAAAACATTCAGTACTTC	CASSPAGQGIQWAKNIQYF
TRBV7-8	-	-	TRBJ2-3	TGTGCCAGCAGCTTAGGGGTCACTACAGATACGCAGTATTTT	CASSLGVTTDTQYF
TRBV30	-	-	TRBJ1-5	TGTGCCTGGAGTGTCTCAGGGGTTACCAATCAGCCCCAGCATTTT	CAWSVSGVTNQPQHF
TRBV18	-	-	TRBJ2-3	TGTGCCAGCTCACCAAAAACAGGGGACTACACAGATACGCAGTATTTT	CASSPKTGDYTDTQYF
TRBV6-5	few	-	TRBJ1-1	TGTGCCAGCGGAACATGGGGGATTCTCGGCACTGAAGCTTTCTTT	CASGTWGILGTEAFF
TRBV5-1	-	TRBD1	TRBJ2-5	TGCGCCAGCAGCTTACAGGGGGGCCATCCCCAAGAGACCCAGTACTTC	CASSLQGGHPQETQYF
TRBV3-1/TRBV3-2	-	-	TRBJ2-5	TGTGCCAGCAGCCAAACTAAACAAGAGACCCAGTACTTC	CASSQTKQETQYF
TRBV6-4	few	-	TRBJ2-1	TGTGCCAGCAGTGACTCGCCGGGGCGGGCTGATGAGCAGTTCTTC	CASSDSPGRADEQFF
TRBV18	-	-	TRBJ2-1	TGTGCCAGCTCACAACCCTCCGAGACGCCACTCCGGGAGTTCTTC	CASSQPSETPLREFF
TRBV7-2	-	-	TRBJ2-2	TGTGCCAGCAGCTTAGAGGTGACGGGGGTGTTCCTGGAGCTGTTTTTT	CASSLEVTGVFLELFF
TRBV2	-	TRBD2	TRBJ2-1	TGTGCCAGCATTCAGGGAGGGGATGAGCAGTTCTTC	CASIQGGDEQFF
TRBV6-6	few	-	TRBJ2-7	TGTGCCAGCAGTTACTCGATGGGCGACGAGCAGTACTTC	CASSYSMGDEQYF
TRBV2	-	-	TRBJ1-6	TGTGCCAGCGGAGGTTCGACATCGCTCAATAATTCACCCCTCCACTTT	CASGGSTSLNNSPLHF
TRBV5-1	-	-	TRBJ1-5	TGCGCCAGCAGCTTGGTTGGTATAAGCAATCAGCCCCAGCATTTT	CASSLVGISNQPQHF
TRBV7-9	-	TRBD1	TRBJ1-1	TGTGCCAGCAGCGAAACAGGGGGCGCTTCGTACACTGAAGCTTTCTTT	CASSETGGASYTEAFF
TRBV19	-	TRBD1	TRBJ1-1	TGTGCCAGTAGTATTGGTGACAGGGGATGGACTGAAGCTTTCTTT	CASSIGDRGWTEAFF
TRBV5-4	-	-	TRBJ1-3	TGTGCCAGCAGCGGCAACAGGGATAGCTCTGGAAACACCATATATTTT	CASSGNRDSSGNTIYF
TRBV9	-	-	TRBJ2-1	TGTGCCAGCAGCGTAGGCCAGGGGCGGAATGAGCAGTTCTTC	CASSVGQGRNEQFF
TRBV5-4	-	TRBD1	TRBJ2-1	TGTGCCAGCAGCTTCACAGGGGCGAATGAGCAGTTCTTC	CASSFTGANEQFF
TRBV7-8	-	TRBD1	TRBJ1-4	TGTGCCAGCAGCTTAGCTTCAGACAGGGATTCGGCACCTAATGAAAAACTGTTTTTT	CASSLASDRDSAPNEKLFF
TRBV4-1	-	TRBD1	TRBJ2-1	TGCGCCAGCAGCCAGGCAGGGACAGGTTCCAGTGAGCAGTTCTTC	CASSQAGTGSSEQFF
TRBV5-1	-	TRBD1	TRBJ2-7	TGCGCCAGCAGCTTACTACCGGGACAGGGGGACGAGCAGTACTTC	CASSLLPGQGDEQYF
TRBV3-1/TRBV3-2	once	TRBD1	TRBJ2-3	TGTGCCAGCAGCCTACTGGGACAGGCGTTATCCGATACGCAGTATTTT	CASSLLGQALSDTQYF
TRBV5-4	-	-	TRBJ2-2	TGTGCCAGCAGCTTGATGAAGGGAGCCACCGGGGAGCTGTTTTTT	CASSLMKGATGELFF
TRBV19	once	-	TRBJ2-1	TGTGCCAGTAGTATATCCGTGACTAGGACCTACAATGAGCAGTTCTTC	CASSISVTRTYNEQFF
TRBV28	-	-	TRBJ1-5	TGTGCCAGCAGTTTAATTGGGACATTAAACTTTAGAAATCAGCCCCAGCATTTT	CASSLIGTLNFRNQPQHF
TRBV5-4	-	TRBD1	TRBJ1-2	TGTGCCAGCAGCTCTAGAACAGGGGGCCACACCTTC	CASSSRTGGHTF